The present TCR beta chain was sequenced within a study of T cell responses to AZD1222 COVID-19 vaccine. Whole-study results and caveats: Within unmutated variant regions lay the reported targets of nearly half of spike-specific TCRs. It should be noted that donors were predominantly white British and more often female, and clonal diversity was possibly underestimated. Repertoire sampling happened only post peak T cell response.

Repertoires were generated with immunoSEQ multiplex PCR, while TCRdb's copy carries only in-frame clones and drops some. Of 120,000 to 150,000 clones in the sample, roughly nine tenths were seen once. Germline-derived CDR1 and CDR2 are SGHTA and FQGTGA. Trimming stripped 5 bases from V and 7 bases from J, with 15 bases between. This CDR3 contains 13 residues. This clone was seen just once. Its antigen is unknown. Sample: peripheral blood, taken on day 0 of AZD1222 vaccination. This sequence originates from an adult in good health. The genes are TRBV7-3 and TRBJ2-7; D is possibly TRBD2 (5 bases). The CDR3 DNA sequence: TGTGCCAGCAGCCCCCGGGGTGGCGGGGAGCAGTACTTC. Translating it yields CASSPRGGGEQYF.